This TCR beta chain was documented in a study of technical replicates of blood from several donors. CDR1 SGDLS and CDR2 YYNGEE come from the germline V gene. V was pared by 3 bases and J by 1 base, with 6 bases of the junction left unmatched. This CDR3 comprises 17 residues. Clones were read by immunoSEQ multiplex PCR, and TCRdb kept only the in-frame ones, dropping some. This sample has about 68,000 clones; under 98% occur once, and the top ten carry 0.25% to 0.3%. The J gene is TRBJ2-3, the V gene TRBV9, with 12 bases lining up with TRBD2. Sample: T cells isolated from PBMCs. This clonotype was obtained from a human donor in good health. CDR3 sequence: CASSDSRTSGGTDTQYF. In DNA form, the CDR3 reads TGTGCCAGCAGCGACAGCAGGACTAGCGGGGGCACAGATACGCAGTATTTT.